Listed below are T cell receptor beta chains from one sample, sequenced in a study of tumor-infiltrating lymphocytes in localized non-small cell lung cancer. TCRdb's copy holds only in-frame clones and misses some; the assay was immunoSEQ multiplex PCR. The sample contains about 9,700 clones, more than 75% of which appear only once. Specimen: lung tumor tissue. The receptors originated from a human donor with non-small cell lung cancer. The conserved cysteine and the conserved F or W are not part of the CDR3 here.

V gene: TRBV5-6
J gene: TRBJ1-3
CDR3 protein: ASSLVGPRAGNTIY

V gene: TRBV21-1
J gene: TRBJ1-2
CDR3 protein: ASNPGGVRLWGRCYGYT

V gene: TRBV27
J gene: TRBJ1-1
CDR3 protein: ASSPSLGGRNTEAF

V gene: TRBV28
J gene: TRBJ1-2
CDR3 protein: ASSYGTGGANNYGYT

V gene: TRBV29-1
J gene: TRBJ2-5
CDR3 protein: SVELTVGMETQY

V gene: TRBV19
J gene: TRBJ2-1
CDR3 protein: ASSSLATSGSYNEQF

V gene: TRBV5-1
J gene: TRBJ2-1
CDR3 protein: ASSPGVGGLGSYNEQF

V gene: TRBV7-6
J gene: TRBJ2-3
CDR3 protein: ASSVFSTGTATDTQY

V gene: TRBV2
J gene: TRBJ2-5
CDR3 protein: ASSSETSGGGETQY

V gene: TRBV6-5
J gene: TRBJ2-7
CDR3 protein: ASSYRQGIYEQY

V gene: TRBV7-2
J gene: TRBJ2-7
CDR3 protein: ASSLTGTSYEQY

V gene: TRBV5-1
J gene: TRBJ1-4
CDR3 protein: ASSFLPGQQEKLF

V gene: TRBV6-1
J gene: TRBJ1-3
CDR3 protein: ASSDGGGGSGNTIY

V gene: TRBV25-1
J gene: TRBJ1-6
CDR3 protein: ASSEFGSTGNSPLH

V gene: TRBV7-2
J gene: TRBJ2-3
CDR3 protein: ASSHGTSADTQY

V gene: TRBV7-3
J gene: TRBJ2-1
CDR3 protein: ASSLKGLAGGEQF

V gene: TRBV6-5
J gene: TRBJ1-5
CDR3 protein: ASRADRLSNQPQH

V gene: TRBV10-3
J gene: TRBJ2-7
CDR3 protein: AISEQTSGYEQY

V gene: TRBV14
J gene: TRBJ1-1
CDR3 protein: ASSPVDPGNTEAF

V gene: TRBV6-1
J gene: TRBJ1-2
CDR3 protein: ASSDGYT